The next 3 T cell receptor beta chains were all read from a single sample in a study of CDR3 diversity in severe acne. MiXCR, applied by TCRdb to the PCR reads, yields one record per CDR3 protein. The sample lists about 90,000 distinct CDR3 sequences, roughly 49% occurring once. The sample consisted of blood. These receptors came from a male donor with severe acne vulgaris.

This clonotype was picked up a small number of times. V is TRBV2 and J is TRBJ2-4, with 7 bases aligning to TRBD2. The trim removed 6 bases at V and 3 bases at J, leaving 26 bases unmatched. The CDR3 extends over 21 amino acids. Germline-derived CDR1 and CDR2 are SNHLY and FYNNEI. The CDR3, as DNA: TGTGCCAGCAGCCCCCGGGCGCGGAGGAAGGGGCTCTGGGGGGGCAAAAACATTCAGTACTTC. This translates into CASSPRARRKGLWGGKNIQYF.

This chain links TRBV5-1 with TRBJ2-7; TRBD1 matches at 11 bases. Germline assignment: CDR1 SGHRS and CDR2 YFSETQ. The trim removed 7 bases at V and 1 base at J, leaving 7 bases unmatched. The CDR3 contains 15 residues. CDR3 sequence: CASGPGQGGSYEQYF. CDR3 nucleotide sequence: TGCGCCAGCGGCCCGGGACAGGGGGGGTCCTACGAGCAGTACTTC.

This rearrangement joins TRBV10-2 to TRBJ2-5; 8 bases agree with TRBD2. Trimming cost V 3 bases and J 2 bases; bases outside gene matches: 8. Looked up from germline, CDR1 is WSHSY and CDR2 is SAAADI. The CDR3 length is 16 residues. This CDR3 reads CASSDLGGRTQETQYF. The CDR3 DNA sequence: TGCGCCAGCAGTGATTTGGGCGGGAGGACACAAGAGACCCAGTACTTC.